This entry features one T cell receptor (beta chain) sequence. The antigen is undetermined. The data were taken from a study of cytomegalovirus exposure and HLA in healthy donors. Whole-study context: In a later analysis, it was reported that the roughly 120 validation repertoires had been produced on the same platform as the 670 or so repertoires belonging to the first cohort. Study results and caveats: Diagnosis of cytomegalovirus status made by the classifier reportedly showed high specificity and sensitivity. Researchers counted over 150 TCR beta chains as cytomegalovirus-associated.

V lost 4 bases to trimming and J lost 4 bases, with 5 bases between them. CDR1 and CDR2 (germline): SEHNR, FQNEAQ (reference sequence). The CDR3 runs to 12 residues. Data came from immunoSEQ multiplex PCR; TCRdb stores just in-frame clones and leaves some out. The sample holds 260,000 or so clones; approximately 90% are singletons and the top ten take roughly 2.5%. V gene TRBV7-9 combines with J gene TRBJ1-5; D is ambiguous. The receptor was derived from a man aged 18 to 30 in good health and CMV-seronegative. Sequenced sample: PBMCs. CDR3: CASSSTNQPQHF. The DNA of the CDR3 is TGTGCCAGCAGCTCTACTAATCAGCCCCAGCATTTT.